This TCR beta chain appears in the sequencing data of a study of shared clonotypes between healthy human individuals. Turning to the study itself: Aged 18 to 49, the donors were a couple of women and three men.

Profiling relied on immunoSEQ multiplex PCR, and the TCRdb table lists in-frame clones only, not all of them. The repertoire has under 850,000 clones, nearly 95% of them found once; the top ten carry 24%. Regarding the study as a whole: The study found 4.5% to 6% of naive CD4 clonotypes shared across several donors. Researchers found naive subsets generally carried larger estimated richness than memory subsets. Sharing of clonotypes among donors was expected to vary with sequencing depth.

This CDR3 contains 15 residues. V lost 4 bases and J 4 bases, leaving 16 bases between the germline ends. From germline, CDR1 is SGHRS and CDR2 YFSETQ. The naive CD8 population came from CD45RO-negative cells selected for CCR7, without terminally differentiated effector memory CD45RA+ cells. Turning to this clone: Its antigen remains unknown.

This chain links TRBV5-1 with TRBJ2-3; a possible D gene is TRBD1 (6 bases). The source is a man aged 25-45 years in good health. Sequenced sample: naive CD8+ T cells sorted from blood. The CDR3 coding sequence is TGCGCCAGCAGCAGTTGGACAGCCCGGGCAGATACGCAGTATTTT. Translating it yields CASSSWTARADTQYF.